A selection of T cell receptor beta chains follows, all from one sample in a study of glioma-infiltrating T cells. One entry per CDR3 protein, called by TCRdb with MiXCR from the multiplex PCR reads. The sample holds 3,000 to 3,500 distinct CDR3 sequences, more than 40% seen once. The specimen sequenced was glioma tissue, nonneoplastic brain tissue, or PBMCs (not recorded which). The source of these receptors is a human donor with low-grade glioma or glioblastoma, undergoing nonglioma brain surgery, or in good health (not recorded which). Both conserved end residues are part of each CDR3. Fields, in order: V gene, J gene, clone size, D gene, CDR3 DNA, CDR3 protein. D genes are given only for firm matches. Rows give clone size only sometimes, using once, few, many, or a class for an expanded clone.

>TRBV12-3/TRBV12-4|TRBJ2-5|-|TRBD2
TGTGCCAGCAGTTTTGGCGGGAGGGCCGGAGAGACCCAGTACTTC
CASSFGGRAGETQYF
>TRBV7-4|TRBJ1-3|medium-sized|-
TGTGCCAGCAGCTTAGGAAGGGGAGGTACAGCAACTGGAAACACCATATATTTT
CASSLGRGGTATGNTIYF
>TRBV12-3/TRBV12-4|TRBJ1-2|medium-sized|-
TGTGCCAGCAGTGAGGGACGTGTCTTTGAGGGCTACACCTTC
CASSEGRVFEGYTF
>TRBV11-2|TRBJ1-6|many|-
TGTGCCAGCAGCCGGGATTCCGATAATTCACCCCTCCACTTT
CASSRDSDNSPLHF
>TRBV15|TRBJ2-1|-|TRBD2
TGTGCCACCAGCAGGATAGCGGGAGGTTATAATGAGCAGTTCTTC
CATSRIAGGYNEQFF
>TRBV20-1|TRBJ1-6|large|-
TGCAGTGCCCAAGACTCCTATAATTCACCCCTCCACTTT
CSAQDSYNSPLHF
>TRBV15|TRBJ2-7|-|TRBD2
TGTGCCACCAGCAACTGGGGGGGTGACGAGAAGTACTTC
CATSNWGGDEKYF
>TRBV3-1|TRBJ2-3|many|TRBD2
TGTGCCAGCAGCCAAAAAACTAGCGGGGGCACAGATACGCAGTATTTT
CASSQKTSGGTDTQYF
>TRBV5-1|TRBJ2-5|-|-
TGCGCCAGCACAAATTTGGGTACCCAGTACTTC
CASTNLGTQYF
>TRBV27|TRBJ2-7|-|-
TGTGCCAGCAGACCCTTTGCAGGCCTCGAGCAGTACTTC
CASRPFAGLEQYF
>TRBV7-9|TRBJ2-7|few|TRBD1
TGTGCCAGCAGCCACCGGGACAGGCCCTACGAGCAGTACTTC
CASSHRDRPYEQYF
>TRBV28|TRBJ1-2|large|-
TGTGCCACTCTGACCTTGCGGGGGATCTATGGCTACACCTTC
CATLTLRGIYGYTF
>TRBV19|TRBJ2-3|many|-
TGTGCCAGTAGTATGGTGGGGCCAGATACGCAGTATTTT
CASSMVGPDTQYF